The 11 T cell receptor beta chains in this list originate from one sample, sequenced in a study of T cells after yellow fever vaccination. TCRdb redid the calling of the 5' RACE reads with MiXCR, one entry per CDR3 protein. The data contain around 200,000 distinct CDR3 sequences, roughly 9.6% of them singletons. Sequencing used CD8+ T cells sorted from PBMCs, obtained 15 days after the yellow fever booster vaccination. The receptors originated from a man in his late teens or twenties who received the YFV17D yellow fever vaccine.

The J gene is TRBJ2-2, the V gene TRBV12-5, with TRBD2 matching over 10 bases. J was trimmed by 0 bases and V by 3 bases; bases with no gene match: 7. Germline-derived CDR1 and CDR2 are LGHNT and FRNRAP. The CDR3 runs to 18 residues. The CDR3 loop is CASGFRLAGASNTGELFF. The CDR3 nucleotides are TGTGCTAGTGGTTTTCGGCTAGCGGGGGCCTCGAACACCGGGGAGCTGTTTTTT.

The chain links TRBV24-1 to TRBJ2-6; D is possibly TRBD2 (6 bases). Looked up from germline, CDR1 is KGHDR and CDR2 is SFDVKD. V was pared by 4 bases and J by 0 bases, with 15 bases between. CDR3 length: 18 residues. CDR3 bases: TGTGCCACCAGTGACCCCGGGACTGCCAGCTCTGGGGCCAACGTCCTGACTTTC. It is translated as CATSDPGTASSGANVLTF.

The chain combines TRBV20-1 with TRBJ1-2; the D is unclear. Germline CDR1 reads DFQATT; CDR2 reads SNEGSKA (reference sequence). The CDR3 is 13 residues long. CDR3 amino acids: CSLLVGLGYGYTF. For the CDR3, the DNA is TGCAGCCTTCTTGTTGGGCTTGGGTATGGCTACACCTTC.

This clonotype was counted only a few times. The chain links TRBV4-3 to TRBJ2-7; tentatively, D is TRBD1 (6 bases). This CDR3 spans 14 amino acids. The V gene's germline CDR1 is LGHNA and CDR2 YSLEER. The ends were cut back, 2 bases at V and 5 bases at J, with 13 bases in the middle. The CDR3 coding sequence is TGCGCCAGCAGCCAATGGTCAGGGGCCGACGAGCAGTACTTC. Residues: CASSQWSGADEQYF.

This clonotype came up many times. The V gene is TRBV7-3, the J gene TRBJ2-1, with 8 bases matching TRBD2. This CDR3 spans 13 amino acids. The junction had 6 bases not matched to a gene; V was cut back by 5 bases and J by 9 bases. Germline assignment: CDR1 SGHTA and CDR2 FQGTGA. This CDR3 reads CASSPGTRSEQFF. The CDR3 nucleotides are TGTGCCAGCAGCCCCGGGACTAGGAGTGAGCAGTTCTTC.

The V call is TRBV7-9, the J call TRBJ2-7, with TRBD2 matching 7 bases. The CDR3 totals 13 residues. V shed 5 bases, J shed 5 bases, and the junction held 6 bases outside the gene matches. In germline, CDR1 is SEHNR, CDR2 FQNEAQ (reference sequence). CDR3 DNA sequence: TGTGCCAGCAGCGCCCGGGGGGAAGACGAGCAGTACTTC. It encodes CASSARGEDEQYF.

The table lists this clonotype with a few counts. V is TRBV7-2 and J is TRBJ2-5, with D perhaps TRBD2 (5 bases). V dropped 1 base and J dropped 2 bases, with 11 bases sitting between them. This CDR3 has 15 amino acids. In germline, CDR1 is SGHTA, CDR2 FQGNSA. The DNA of the CDR3 is TGTGCCAGCAGCTTAGGTTCGGGATTACAAGAGACCCAGTACTTC. It is translated as CASSLGSGLQETQYF. The full variable domain, completed using reference TRBV7-2 and TRBJ2-5, is GAGVSQSPSNKVTEKGKDVELRCDPISGHTALYWYRQSLGQGLEFLIYFQGNSAPDKSGLPSDRFSAERTGGSVSTLTIQRTQQEDSAVYLCASSLGSGLQETQYFGPGTRLLVL.

This sequence joins TRBV12-3 or TRBV12-4 and TRBJ2-7; possibly TRBD1 for D (6 bases). Trimming took off 6 bases at V and 0 bases at J, with 12 bases between the two ends. The CDR3 is 14 residues long. CDR3 sequence (DNA): TGTGCCAGCAGGCCATCAGGGGACTCCTACGAGCAGTACTTC. It yields the protein CASRPSGDSYEQYF.

The J gene is TRBJ2-3, the V gene TRBV4-2; D uncertain. This CDR3 has 14 residues. V lost 0 bases and J 11 bases, leaving 15 bases between the germline ends. The germline V gene encodes CDR1 LGHNA and CDR2 YNFKEQ. The CDR3 bases are TGTGCCAGCAGCCAAGATCTGGACCCATGGGAGCAGTATTTT. This codes for CASSQDLDPWEQYF.

This clonotype was seen a handful of times. J is TRBJ2-3 and V is TRBV14; D unclear. CDR1 is SGHDN and CDR2 is FVKESK in the germline V gene. The V end was cut by 4 bases, the J end by 9 bases, with 23 bases between. The CDR3 runs to 16 residues. For the CDR3, the DNA is TGTGCCAGCAGCCCCGGACCGTCTCTTATTGTAGAGACGCAGTATTTT. This encodes CASSPGPSLIVETQYF.

This clonotype has ten or more counts. CDR3 sequence: CASSFQGRETQYF. CDR3 nucleotide sequence: TGTGCCAGCAGTTTTCAGGGGAGAGAGACCCAGTACTTC. The rearrangement uses TRBV27 and TRBJ2-5; possible D gene TRBD1, 6 bases. This CDR3 is built from 13 residues. Germline assignment: CDR1 MNHEY and CDR2 SMNVEV (reference sequence). With 3 bases removed from V and 4 bases from J, the gap between germline ends came to 9 bases.